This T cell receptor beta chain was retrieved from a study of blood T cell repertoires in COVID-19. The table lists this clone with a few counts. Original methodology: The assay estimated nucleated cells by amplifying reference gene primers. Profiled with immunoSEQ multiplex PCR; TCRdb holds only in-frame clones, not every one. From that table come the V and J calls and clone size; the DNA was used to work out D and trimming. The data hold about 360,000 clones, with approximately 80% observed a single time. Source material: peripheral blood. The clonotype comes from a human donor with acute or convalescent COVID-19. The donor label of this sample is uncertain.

The CDR3 region is CASSLMAGRDEAFF. As DNA, the CDR3 is TGCGCCAGCAGCTTGATGGCAGGCCGGGATGAAGCTTTCTTT. The chain is built from TRBV5-1 and TRBJ1-1; D remains ambiguous. The CDR3 contains 14 residues. The germline V gene has CDR1 SGHRS and CDR2 YFSETQ. V shed 1 base and J shed 7 bases, with 14 bases lying between them.